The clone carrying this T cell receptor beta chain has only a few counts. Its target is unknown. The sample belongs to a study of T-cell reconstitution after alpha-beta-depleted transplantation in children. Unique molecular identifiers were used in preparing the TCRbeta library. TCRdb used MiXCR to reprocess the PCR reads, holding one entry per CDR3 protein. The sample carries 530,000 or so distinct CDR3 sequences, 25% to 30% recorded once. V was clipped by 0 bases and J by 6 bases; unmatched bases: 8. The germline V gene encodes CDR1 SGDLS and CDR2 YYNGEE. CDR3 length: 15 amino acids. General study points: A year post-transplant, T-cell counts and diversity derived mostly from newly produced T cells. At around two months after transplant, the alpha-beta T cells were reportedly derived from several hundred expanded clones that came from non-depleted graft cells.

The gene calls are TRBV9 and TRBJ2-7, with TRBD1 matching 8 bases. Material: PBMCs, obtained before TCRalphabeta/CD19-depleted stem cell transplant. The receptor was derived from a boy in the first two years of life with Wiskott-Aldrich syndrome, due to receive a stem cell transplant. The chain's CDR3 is CASSVEGTGYREQYF. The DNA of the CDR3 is TGTGCCAGCAGCGTAGAGGGGACAGGATATCGCGAGCAGTACTTC.